Shown below are 31 T cell receptor beta chains from a single sample sequenced in a study of regulatory T cells in long-lasting Graves disease. Time point of the sample: persistent/refractory GD, antithyroid drugs over 5 years with positive TRAb. The TCR library was made from RNA that had been extracted from PBMCs in TRIzol. With iRepertoire HTBI primers and Arm-PCR of CDR3 regions, TCR beta libraries were built. TCRdb reanalysed the multiplex PCR reads using MiXCR and keeps one entry per CDR3 protein. Of approximately 500,000 distinct CDR3 sequences listed, 20% to 25% are singletons. Here the sequenced sample was peripheral blood mononuclear cells (PBMCs), taken when the disease was refractory, from a patient treated with antithyroid drugs. These receptors were obtained from a female donor with Graves disease.

The rearrangement uses TRBV28 and TRBJ1-1; tentatively, D is TRBD1 (6 bases). This CDR3 comprises 17 residues. Germline V lookup: CDR1 MDHEN, CDR2 SYDVKM. Trimming took off 2 bases at V and 3 bases at J, with 19 bases between the two ends. CDR3 region: CASSLGRGSIGDTEAFF. CDR3 DNA: TGTGCCAGCAGTTTAGGCAGGGGCAGCATCGGAGACACTGAAGCTTTCTTT.

This clonotype has a count of ten or more. The rearrangement uses TRBV11-2 and TRBJ1-1, with D possibly TRBD1 on 6 matching bases. The CDR3 sequence is 14 residues long. Germline CDR1 and CDR2: SGHAT and FQNNGV. Trimming stripped 0 bases from V and 6 bases from J, with 11 bases between. CDR3 bases: TGTGCCAGCAGCTTAGACCGGGGGGCTTCTGAAGCTTTCTTT. This encodes CASSLDRGASEAFF.

As to this clonotype: This may come from a read error, since a much larger clone is one base off. The chain carries TRBV28 and TRBJ2-7, with D possibly matching TRBD2 (7 bases). CDR1 and CDR2 (germline): MDHEN, SYDVKM. V lost 8 bases, J lost 1 base, and 33 bases lay in between. The CDR3 length is 20 residues. The CDR3 reads CASGPAEGDYSLVRSYEQYF. The CDR3 DNA follows: TGTGCCAGCGGCCCAGCGGAGGGGGACTACTCGTTAGTAAGATCCTACGAGCAGTACTTC.

This clonotype occurred many times. This sequence joins TRBV28 and TRBJ1-3, with 9 nucleotides matching TRBD1. In germline, CDR1 is MDHEN, CDR2 SYDVKM. With 8 bases clipped from V and 6 bases from J, the junction kept 11 bases outside the gene matches. The CDR3 runs to 15 residues. The chain's CDR3 is CASYRQGVFVNTIYF. The CDR3 bases are TGTGCCAGCTACAGACAGGGGGTATTCGTAAACACCATATATTTT.

The chain employs TRBV30 and TRBJ1-2; D gene ambiguous. The V end was cut by 2 bases, the J end by 10 bases, with 23 bases between. Per germline, CDR1 GTSNPN and CDR2 SVGIG (reference sequence). The CDR3 runs to 15 residues. The DNA of the CDR3 is TGTGCCTGGAGTCCCGGAGTTCGTATTAGAAGCCCCTACACCTTC. This gives the protein CAWSPGVRIRSPYTF.

This clonotype was counted ten times or more. This chain joins TRBV6-2 or TRBV6-3 and TRBJ1-2; D remains unclear. Germline loops: CDR1 MNHEY, CDR2 SVGEGT. The CDR3 loop spans 11 amino acids. Trimming shortened V by 2 bases and J by 9 bases, and 7 bases separated the two germline ends. The CDR3 bases are TGTGCCAGCAGTTACGGCCAGCGCTACACCTTC. This encodes CASSYGQRYTF.

V usage is TRBV7-9 and J usage is TRBJ1-5; TRBD1 aligns across 7 bases. CDR1 and CDR2 from the germline V gene are SEHNR and FQNEAQ (reference sequence). The CDR3 is 14 residues long. Trimming cost V 5 bases and J 6 bases; bases outside gene matches: 7. Here the CDR3 DNA reads TGTGCCAGCAGCGCTGGGACAGCGAGTCAGCCCCAGCATTTT. Translating gives CASSAGTASQPQHF.

The sample holds many counts of this clonotype. The chain links TRBV5-1 to TRBJ2-7; TRBD1 aligns across 7 bases. V gave up 3 bases and J gave up 9 bases; unmatched junction bases: 12. Germline V gene lookup returns CDR1 SGHRS and CDR2 YFSETQ. The CDR3 has 14 amino acids. CDR3 sequence (DNA): TGCGCCAGCAGCTCCGGGACAGCTCTCTCTCCGCAGTACTTC. Amino acids: CASSSGTALSPQYF.

This clonotype occurred many times. The rearrangement joins TRBV28 to TRBJ1-5; tentatively, D is TRBD1 (6 bases). V lost 6 bases and J 2 bases, leaving 23 bases between the germline ends. The CDR3 is made up of 18 amino acids. CDR1 is MDHEN, CDR2 SYDVKM, per germline. The DNA for the CDR3 is TGTGCCAGCAGGGGGGCTTTAAGGCAGGGGAAAGGCAATCAGCCCCAGCATTTT. It codes for CASRGALRQGKGNQPQHF.

This clonotype was seen at least ten times. The gene calls are TRBV28 and TRBJ1-5, with D unresolved. CDR3 length: 12 residues. Trimming shortened V by 6 bases and J by 10 bases, and 13 bases separated the two germline ends. Germline CDR1 reads MDHEN; CDR2 reads SYDVKM. The CDR3 DNA is TGTGCCAGCAGCCTATCCGGTCTCCCCCAGCATTTT. This translates into CASSLSGLPQHF.

This chain uses TRBV20-1 with TRBJ2-7; no firm D call. Germline lookup yields CDR1 DFQATT and CDR2 SNEGSKA (reference sequence). The CDR3 totals 13 residues. V lost 6 bases to trimming and J lost 0 bases, with 12 bases between them. As DNA, the CDR3 is TGCAGTGCCACAGTTCCTGACTCCTACGAGCAGTACTTC. This gives the protein CSATVPDSYEQYF.

This chain connects TRBV20-1 to TRBJ2-5; TRBD1 matches at 8 bases. The V gene's germline CDR1 is DFQATT and CDR2 SNEGSKA (reference sequence). This CDR3 is built from 15 residues. V shed 3 bases and J 5 bases; nucleotides not matched to a gene: 11. The CDR3 DNA reads TGCAGTGCTAGTCCGGGGACAGGCCCGGGGGAGACCCAGTACTTC. Protein product: CSASPGTGPGETQYF.

The chain has TRBV28 and TRBJ1-6, with a possible D match to TRBD1 (5 bases). The CDR3 spans 13 residues. Germline-derived CDR1 and CDR2 are MDHEN and SYDVKM. Trimming pared 5 bases from V and 7 bases from J, leaving 9 bases between. The CDR3 loop is CASSRQLNSPLHF. For the CDR3, the DNA is TGTGCCAGCAGTCGACAGTTAAATTCACCCCTCCACTTT. The whole variable domain, remainder taken from reference TRBV28 and TRBJ1-6, is DVKVTQSSRYLVKRTGEKVFLECVQDMDHENMFWYRQDPGLGLRLIYFSYDVKMKEKGDIPEGYSVSREKKERFSLILESASTNQTSMYLCASSRQLNSPLHFGNGTRLTVT.

This clonotype was observed at least ten times. This chain connects TRBV6-1 to TRBJ1-6; maybe TRBD1 (6 bases). V was shortened by 6 bases and J by 6 bases, with 15 bases between the two germline ends. This CDR3 is 15 amino acids long. Germline CDR1 MNHNS, CDR2 SASEGT. The CDR3 bases are TGTGCCAGCAGACCCTCAGGGGAGGGTAATTCACCCCTCCACTTT. Protein product: CASRPSGEGNSPLHF.

J is TRBJ1-3 and V is TRBV7-2; a possible D gene is TRBD1 (5 bases). The CDR3 runs to 13 residues. With 6 bases removed from V and 2 bases from J, the gap between germline ends came to 8 bases. The germline V gene encodes CDR1 SGHTA and CDR2 FQGNSA. CDR3 in DNA: TGTGCCAGCAGACAGGACCCTGGAAACACCATATATTTT. It codes for CASRQDPGNTIYF.

The sample holds many counts of this clonotype. The chain employs TRBV6-1 and TRBJ1-2; D unclear. CDR1 and CDR2 (germline): MNHNS, SASEGT. The CDR3 contains 14 residues. Trimming left V 5 bases short and J 4 bases short, with 14 bases between. For the CDR3, the DNA is TGTGCCAGCAGTACGGACCCGACCAGCTATGGCTACACCTTC. Protein: CASSTDPTSYGYTF.

This clonotype was seen ten or more times. This chain connects TRBV20-1 to TRBJ2-5, with TRBD1 as a possible D gene (6 bases). V lost 7 bases and J lost 5, with 20 bases in between. Germline lookup yields CDR1 DFQATT and CDR2 SNEGSKA (reference sequence). This CDR3 contains 14 residues. The CDR3 region is CSVDRTLQRETQYF. CDR3 in DNA: TGCAGTGTAGACAGGACCCTTCAGAGGGAGACCCAGTACTTC.

In this sample, this clonotype turned up many times. The rearrangement uses TRBV28 and TRBJ2-7, with D unresolved. The CDR3 has 15 amino acids. Trimming took off 8 bases at V and 1 base at J, with 18 bases between the two ends. CDR1 is MDHEN, CDR2 SYDVKM, per germline. In DNA form, the CDR3 reads TGTGCCAGCGGGCCAATTGGTTCCAGGTCCTACGAGCAGTACTTC. Amino acids: CASGPIGSRSYEQYF.

This clonotype was observed a few times. The V and J genes are TRBV6-9 and TRBJ2-5, with 8 nucleotides matching TRBD1. The V gene's germline CDR1 is MNHGY and CDR2 SVAAGI. After removal of 3 bases from V and 2 bases from J, the junction contained 5 bases not matched to a gene. CDR3 length equals 15 residues. CDR3 DNA: TGTGCCAGCAGTTACTCCAGGGGGCTGCAAGAGACCCAGTACTTC. This gives the protein CASSYSRGLQETQYF.

To note about this clonotype: This may come from a read error, since a much larger clone is one base off. The chain couples TRBV28 to TRBJ2-7; possibly TRBD2 for D (5 bases). The CDR3 spans 14 residues. The germline gives CDR1 MDHEN, CDR2 SYDVKM. V lost 4 bases, J lost 5 bases, and 15 bases lay in between. Written as DNA, the CDR3 is TGTGCCAGCAGTTCCCCAGCGGCTGCAGACGAGCAGTACTTC. Protein: CASSSPAAADEQYF. Drawing the rest from reference TRBV28 and TRBJ2-7, the complete variable domain is DVKVTQSSRYLVKRTGEKVFLECVQDMDHENMFWYRQDPGLGLRLIYFSYDVKMKEKGDIPEGYSVSREKKERFSLILESASTNQTSMYLCASSSPAAADEQYFGPGTRLTVT.

This clonotype was counted many times. In DNA, the CDR3 is TGTGCCAGCAGCCCGGGACAGCAAGAGACCCAGTACTTC. It encodes CASSPGQQETQYF. The chain couples TRBV18 to TRBJ2-5; 7 nucleotides line up with TRBD1. This CDR3 has 13 amino acids. In germline, CDR1 is KGHSH, CDR2 LQKENI. The ends lost 8 bases at V and 2 bases at J; junction bases unmatched: 5.

This clonotype was recorded a few times. The rearrangement links TRBV25-1 to TRBJ2-2; 10 bases map to TRBD1. Germline-derived CDR1 and CDR2 are MGHDK and SYGVNS. The CDR3 has 15 residues. J gave up 7 bases and V 3 bases, and 5 bases lay outside the gene matches. CDR3 sequence (DNA): TGTGCCAGCAGTGAGGGGACAGGGGAGGTCGGGGAGCTGTTTTTT. Translation gives CASSEGTGEVGELFF.

This clonotype has a handful of counts. This rearrangement joins TRBV20-1 to TRBJ1-1; 9 bases are a match to TRBD1. V shed 2 bases, J shed 4 bases, and the junction held 8 bases outside the gene matches. The CDR3 totals 15 residues. Germline lookup yields CDR1 DFQATT and CDR2 SNEGSKA (reference sequence). CDR3 amino acids: CSARRDREPGTEAFF. CDR3 nucleotides: TGCAGTGCTAGAAGGGACAGGGAGCCGGGCACTGAAGCTTTCTTT.

The V call is TRBV9, the J call TRBJ2-5, with 7 positions matching TRBD2. This CDR3 region has 14 residues. Germline-derived CDR1 and CDR2 are SGDLS and YYNGEE. The V segment lost 0 bases and the J segment 6 bases; nucleotides outside the gene matches: 5. CDR3 amino acids: CASSVASGMKTQYF. CDR3 DNA: TGTGCCAGCAGCGTAGCTAGCGGCATGAAGACCCAGTACTTC.

The chain recombines TRBV27 with TRBJ1-1, with D possibly being TRBD1 (6 bases). The CDR3 consists of 12 residues. The V gene's germline CDR1 is MNHEY and CDR2 SMNVEV (reference sequence). The V gene lost 6 bases and the J gene lost 11 bases, with 16 bases spanning the gap. The CDR3 nucleotides are TGTGCCAGCAGCCGTTATGGACAGCGGGCTTTCTTT. It encodes CASSRYGQRAFF.

This clonotype has ten or more counts. The rearrangement links TRBV28 to TRBJ2-5; 7 bases align to TRBD2. CDR1 and CDR2 from the germline V gene are MDHEN and SYDVKM. J gave up 5 bases and V 1 base, and 4 bases lay outside the gene matches. CDR3 length equals 14 residues. Here the CDR3 DNA reads TGTGCCAGCAGTTTATTGGGAGGGGTGGAGACCCAGTACTTC. Its protein is CASSLLGGVETQYF.

The CDR3 here is CASSQAWANTRGYTF. The CDR3 bases are TGCGCCAGCAGCCAAGCCTGGGCTAATACTCGTGGCTACACCTTC. The chain joins TRBV4-1 to TRBJ1-2; D is uncertain. The CDR3 totals 15 residues. Per the germline V gene, CDR1 is MGHRA and CDR2 is YSYEKL. The V and J ends lost 1 base and 7 bases respectively, with 16 bases between them.

This clonotype was counted a few times. The chain couples TRBV6-5 to TRBJ2-3; TRBD2 might be the D (5 bases). V was cut by 2 bases and J by 8 bases, with 17 bases left in between. Germline CDR1 reads MNHEY; CDR2 reads SVGAGI. This CDR3 spans 15 amino acids. In DNA, the CDR3 is TGTGCCAGCAGTTACCGTCCGGGGAGCCTTGCTACGCAGTATTTT. This gives the protein CASSYRPGSLATQYF.

The genes are TRBV7-9 and TRBJ1-1; no clear D gene. This CDR3 spans 10 amino acids. Trimming removed 8 bases from V and 5 bases from J, with 6 bases in between. Germline CDR1 and CDR2: SEHNR and FQNEAQ (reference sequence). This CDR3 reads CASDKTEAFF. The CDR3 coding sequence is TGTGCCAGCGATAAAACTGAAGCTTTCTTT.

At least ten counts were recorded for this clonotype. This sequence joins TRBV28 and TRBJ2-2, with D possibly TRBD2 on 6 matching bases. Between the trimmed V and J ends, which lost 5 bases and 4 bases, there was a span of 14 bases. This CDR3 region has 15 residues. Germline CDR1 is MDHEN and CDR2 is SYDVKM. The CDR3 spells CASSLGLQGTGELFF. Here the CDR3 DNA reads TGTGCCAGCAGTCTGGGACTCCAGGGCACCGGGGAGCTGTTTTTT.

The chain couples TRBV28 to TRBJ1-3; D is perhaps TRBD1 (5 bases). The germline V and J ends were trimmed by 3 bases and 7 bases, with 22 bases remaining between them. Germline V gene data show CDR1 as MDHEN and CDR2 as SYDVKM. The length of the CDR3 is 17 residues. The CDR3 protein is CASSFNAIRGSWNTIYF. The CDR3 DNA sequence: TGTGCCAGCAGTTTTAACGCGATTCGGGGGAGCTGGAACACCATATATTTT.